This T cell receptor beta chain emerged from a study of cytomegalovirus exposure and HLA in healthy donors. Study-level findings and limits: A missense DCLRE1C variant was associated with V- and J-gene trimming of TCR beta chains in a later analysis, and an independent cohort replicated the association. In a later analysis, at a false discovery rate of 0.05, approximately 18,000 TCR beta sequences were associated with HLA alleles.

Vbeta (60) and Jbeta (13) primers were used in the PCR. Using immunoSEQ multiplex PCR, the repertoire was profiled, and TCRdb retains in-frame clones only, with some absent. Of 150,000 to 200,000 clones listed, roughly 80% are singletons. V trimming: 4 bases; J trimming: 1 base; junction bases outside the gene matches: 4. The CDR3 length is 15 residues. Germline values: CDR1 SGHNT, CDR2 YYREEE (reference sequence). A remark on this clone: Its antigen is unidentified.

The chain joins TRBV5-4 to TRBJ2-3, with TRBD2 matching over 9 bases. This clonotype was obtained from a woman aged 50 to 60 in good health and CMV-seropositive. The sequenced sample consisted of PBMCs. CDR3 region: CASSSGGPGTDTQYF. The CDR3 DNA follows: TGTGCCAGCAGCAGCGGGGGGCCGGGCACAGATACGCAGTATTTT.